The clone carrying this T cell receptor (beta chain) appeared once. Its antigen is undetermined. TCRdb keeps only in-frame clones here, not all; method: immunoSEQ multiplex PCR. The sample contains some 68,000 clones, roughly 96% of which appear only once. The data were taken from a study of cytomegalovirus exposure and HLA in healthy donors. Findings and limits, study-wide: Investigators reported 150 to 200 TCR beta chains as tied to cytomegalovirus.

Germline V lookup: CDR1 ENHRY, CDR2 SYGVKD. V was cut by 0 bases and J by 3 bases, with 24 bases left in between. The CDR3 length is 19 residues. The rearrangement links TRBV10-3 to TRBJ2-7; D is possibly TRBD2 (6 bases). What was sequenced was PBMCs. This TCR derives from a man between 18 and 29 years old in good health and CMV-seronegative. CDR3 protein: CAISESITDRGIVGYEQYF. The CDR3, as DNA: TGTGCCATCAGTGAGTCGATAACCGACCGGGGGATAGTAGGCTACGAGCAGTACTTC.